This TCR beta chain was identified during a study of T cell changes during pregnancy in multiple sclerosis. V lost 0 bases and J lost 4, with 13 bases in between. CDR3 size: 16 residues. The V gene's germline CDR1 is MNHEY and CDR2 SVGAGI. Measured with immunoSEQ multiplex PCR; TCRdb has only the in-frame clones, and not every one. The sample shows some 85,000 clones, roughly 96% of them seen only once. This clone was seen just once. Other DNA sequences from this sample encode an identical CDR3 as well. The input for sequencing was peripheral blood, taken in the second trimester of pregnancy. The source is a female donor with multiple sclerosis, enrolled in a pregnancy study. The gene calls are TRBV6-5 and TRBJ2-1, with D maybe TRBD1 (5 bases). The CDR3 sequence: CASSYSGAFPYNEQFF. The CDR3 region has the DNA TGTGCCAGCAGTTACTCAGGGGCCTTTCCGTACAATGAGCAGTTCTTC.